In its sample, the clone carrying this T cell receptor beta chain was seen many times. Its specificity is unknown. These data originate in a study of read filtering for tumor transcriptome and immune sequencing. Overall study: DNase treatment preceded whole-transcriptome library preparation. Study-level points and caveats: Dropping single-read clonotypes raised IR-seq and RNA-seq shared-clonotype correlation.

The library was built from roughly 400 ng RNA with molecular barcoded adaptors for alpha/delta and beta/gamma chains. MiXCR, applied by TCRdb to the reads, yields one record per CDR3 protein. Of tens of thousands of distinct CDR3 sequences listed, roughly 20% were seen once; the top ten hold under 20%. The source of this sequence is a donor at least 40 years old with multiple myeloma. The specimen was a population of CD138-negative cells sorted from bone marrow.

The CDR3 protein is CASSWQGVLEQYF. The CDR3 coding sequence is TGTGCCAGCAGTTGGCAGGGGGTTCTCGAGCAGTACTTC. The chain employs TRBV12-3 or TRBV12-4 and TRBJ2-7; 7 nucleotides agree with TRBD1. V lost 4 bases, J lost 6 bases, and 6 bases stayed unmatched. The CDR3 extends over 13 amino acids.